The next 25 T cell receptor beta chains were all read from a single sample in a study of T-cell memory formation after mild COVID-19. TCRdb itself ran the 5' RACE reads through MiXCR, one entry per CDR3 protein. The sample lists hundreds of thousands of distinct CDR3 sequences, approximately 15% occurring once. Material for sequencing was PBMCs or a T cell subset sorted from them (not recorded which). These receptors came from a man younger than 35 who had mild COVID-19 (a few samples of this study predate the infection). Cell type and time point are not known.

The chain is built from TRBV7-2 and TRBJ1-5; possibly TRBD1 for D (5 bases). Trimming left V 5 bases short and J 1 base short, with 9 bases between. CDR1 SGHTA and CDR2 FQGNSA come from the germline V gene. The CDR3 covers 14 residues. As DNA, the CDR3 is TGTGCCAGCAGCCGGGACTGGAGCAATCAGCCCCAGCATTTT. It is translated as CASSRDWSNQPQHF.

This clonotype was counted between two and nine times. The chain employs TRBV4-2 and TRBJ1-3, with 7 bases that match TRBD1. Germline assignment: CDR1 LGHNA and CDR2 YNFKEQ. V lost 3 bases and J lost 0; bases outside the gene matches: 14. This CDR3 comprises 19 residues. The CDR3 reads CASSHRGQRLSSSGNTIYF. The CDR3 bases are TGTGCCAGCAGCCATCGGGGACAGAGGCTTTCGAGCTCTGGAAACACCATATATTTT.

The gene calls are TRBV7-2 and TRBJ1-2; a weak D match, TRBD1 (5 bases). V was pared by 1 base and J by 4 bases, with 13 bases between. Germline CDR1 is SGHTA and CDR2 is FQGNSA. The CDR3 contains 15 residues. This CDR3 reads CASSLVGVQPYGYTF. As DNA, the CDR3 is TGTGCCAGCAGCTTAGTGGGGGTACAGCCCTATGGCTACACCTTC.

The chain uses TRBV4-1 and TRBJ2-6; tentative D call: TRBD2 (5 bases). Germline V lookup: CDR1 MGHRA, CDR2 YSYEKL. This CDR3 region has 17 residues. The ends were cut back, 0 bases at V and 0 bases at J, with 9 bases in the middle. The CDR3 region has the DNA TGCGCCAGCAGCCAAGAGTTTGAGGGCTCTGGGGCCAACGTCCTGACTTTC. Protein: CASSQEFEGSGANVLTF.

The chain employs TRBV29-1 and TRBJ2-3; D gene uncertain. The CDR3 extends over 12 amino acids. CDR1 is SQVTM, CDR2 ANQGSEA, per germline. The V end lost 6 bases, the J end lost 3 bases, and 10 bases lay between the germline ends. The CDR3 DNA sequence: TGCAGCGTCCACGGACCGACAGATACGCAGTATTTT. Translation: CSVHGPTDTQYF.

This clonotype was counted at least ten times. V gene TRBV11-2 combines with J gene TRBJ2-1; perhaps TRBD1 as D (6 bases). Per the germline V gene, CDR1 is SGHAT and CDR2 is FQNNGV. CDR3 length: 15 amino acids. V lost 5 bases and J lost 3, with 14 bases in between. The CDR3 loop is CASSHLQGSYNEQFF. CDR3 nucleotide sequence: TGTGCCAGCAGCCACCTGCAGGGGAGCTACAATGAGCAGTTCTTC.

In DNA, the CDR3 is TGTGCCAGCAGCTTGCCGATCTCCAAGCAGTTCTTC. Translating gives CASSLPISKQFF. The V and J genes are TRBV11-2 and TRBJ2-1; D is ambiguous. Per the germline V gene, CDR1 is SGHAT and CDR2 is FQNNGV. The ends were cut back, 3 bases at V and 11 bases at J, with 11 bases in the middle. There are 12 residues in the CDR3.

The gene calls are TRBV12-3 or TRBV12-4 and TRBJ1-2; D gene ambiguous. The CDR3 runs to 13 residues. Between the trimmed V and J ends, which lost 10 bases and 5 bases, there was a span of 17 bases. In DNA form, the CDR3 reads TGTGCCACCCGGCGTGGAGGGAGTTATGGCTACACCTTC. Its translation: CATRRGGSYGYTF.

This clonotype was observed a few times. This rearrangement joins TRBV21-1 to TRBJ2-7; the table calls TRBD1, which could not be checked here. TRBV21-1 is recorded as a pseudogene. The CDR3 is 18 amino acids. The CDR3 DNA is TGTGCCAGCAGCAACGCCGGGACAGGGGCCCTAGCATCCTACGAGCAGTACGTC. Its protein product is CASSNAGTGALASYEQYV.

V gene TRBV11-2 combines with J gene TRBJ2-1; D is unresolved. The germline V and J ends were trimmed by 1 base and 4 bases, with 11 bases remaining between them. The CDR3 runs to 15 residues. Germline lookup yields CDR1 SGHAT and CDR2 FQNNGV. The CDR3 nucleotides read TGTGCCAGCAGCTTAGGGCCTACAGTATACAATGAGCAGTTCTTC. Protein sequence: CASSLGPTVYNEQFF.

The chain couples TRBV6-6 to TRBJ2-7; D is unclear. The CDR3 spans 16 residues. Germline assignment: CDR1 MNHNY and CDR2 SVGAGI (reference sequence). Between the trimmed V and J ends, which lost 0 bases and 3 bases, there was a span of 15 bases. DNA of the CDR3: TGTGCCAGCAGTTACTCCATCGCGCGTTCACTCTACGAGCAGTACTTC. Residues: CASSYSIARSLYEQYF.

The CDR3 region is CASSGGQGETYEQYV. The CDR3 nucleotides read TGTGCCAGCAGCGGGGGACAGGGAGAGACCTACGAGCAGTACGTC. This chain connects TRBV7-9 to TRBJ2-7; the match to TRBD1 covers 9 bases. V lost 5 bases, J lost 2 bases, and 7 bases stayed unmatched. Looked up from germline, CDR1 is SEHNR and CDR2 is FQNEAQ (reference sequence). The CDR3 contains 15 residues.

The rearrangement joins TRBV20-1 to TRBJ1-1; D gene ambiguous. The V end lost 3 bases, the J end lost 7 bases, and 9 bases lay between the germline ends. Per the germline V gene, CDR1 is DFQATT and CDR2 is SNEGSKA (reference sequence). The CDR3 runs to 11 residues. CDR3: CSASRTDEAFF. CDR3 nucleotide sequence: TGCAGTGCTAGTAGAACGGATGAAGCTTTCTTT.

V usage is TRBV6-6 and J usage is TRBJ2-7, with D possibly matching TRBD1 (6 bases). This CDR3 is 14 amino acids long. CDR1 is MNHNY and CDR2 is SVGAGI in the germline V gene (reference sequence). V was shortened by 4 bases and J by 2 bases, with 12 bases between the two germline ends. In DNA form, the CDR3 reads TGTGCCAGCAGTTCCCCAGGGGCTACCTACGAGCAGTACGTC. Its translation: CASSSPGATYEQYV.

The V gene is TRBV15, the J gene TRBJ2-5; D is perhaps TRBD2 (5 bases). V lost 9 bases to trimming and J lost 2 bases, with 16 bases between them. Germline-derived CDR1 and CDR2 are LNHNV and YYDKDF (reference sequence). The CDR3 loop spans 14 amino acids. CDR3 sequence: CATAEGRSQETQYF. The CDR3 DNA is TGTGCCACGGCTGAGGGTCGATCACAAGAGACCCAGTACTTC. The full variable domain, in which reference TRBV15 and TRBJ2-5 provide the parts outside the CDR3, is DAMVIQNPRYQVTQFGKPVTLSCSQTLNHNVMYWYQQKSSQAPKLLFHYYDKDFNNEADTPDNFQSRRPNTSFCFLDIRSPGLGDTAMYLCATAEGRSQETQYFGPGTRLLVL.

The chain links TRBV19 to TRBJ2-3; 9 bases match TRBD2. The CDR3 has 15 residues. J gave up 2 bases and V 7 bases, and 7 bases lay outside the gene matches. Germline V gene data show CDR1 as LNHDA and CDR2 as SQIVND (reference sequence). The CDR3 loop is CASKVLAGSTDTQYF. In DNA form, the CDR3 reads TGTGCCAGTAAGGTGCTAGCGGGGTCCACAGATACGCAGTATTTT.

The chain uses TRBV7-8 and TRBJ2-1; D not certain. Germline V gene sequence: CDR1 SGHVS, CDR2 FQNEAQ. The CDR3 runs 14 residues. The germline V and J ends were trimmed by 4 bases and 10 bases, with 17 bases remaining between them. CDR3 in DNA: TGTGCCAGCAGCTCATTGAGTGGGTCCCCCGAGCAGTTCTTC. Its translation is CASSSLSGSPEQFF. The complete variable domain, with remaining parts taken from reference TRBV7-8 and TRBJ2-1, reads GAGVSQSPRYKVAKRGQDVALRCDPISGHVSLFWYQQALGQGPEFLTYFQNEAQLDKSGLPSDRFFAERPEGSVSTLKIQRTQQEDSAVYLCASSSLSGSPEQFFGPGTRLTVL.

This chain links TRBV6-5 with TRBJ2-4, with D uncertain. Germline loops: CDR1 MNHEY, CDR2 SVGAGI. Between the trimmed V and J ends, which lost 5 bases and 6 bases, there was a span of 17 bases. The CDR3 consists of 15 residues. CDR3 in amino acids: CASSTSGGKGNIQYF. DNA for the CDR3: TGTGCCAGCAGTACCTCTGGTGGTAAAGGAAACATTCAGTACTTC.

This clonotype was counted between two and nine times. This chain links TRBV11-2 with TRBJ2-5; D unresolved. Germline assignment: CDR1 SGHAT and CDR2 FQNNGV. The V and J ends lost 2 bases and 7 bases respectively, with 5 bases between them. The CDR3 length is 11 residues. DNA of the CDR3: TGTGCCAGCAGCTTAACATTGACCCAGTACTTC. Protein product: CASSLTLTQYF.

This clonotype was seen only a few times. The chain joins TRBV11-2 to TRBJ2-7; 10 nucleotides line up with TRBD1. The CDR3 is 14 amino acids. The V segment lost 4 bases and the J segment 2 bases; nucleotides outside the gene matches: 2. Germline V gives CDR1 SGHAT, CDR2 FQNNGV. This chain's CDR3 is CASSYGQGAYEQYV. CDR3 in DNA: TGTGCCAGCAGCTACGGACAGGGGGCCTACGAGCAGTACGTC.

This clonotype was counted a few times. The chain couples TRBV12-3 or TRBV12-4 to TRBJ2-5; 7 bases align to TRBD1. The J segment lost 2 bases and the V segment lost 6 bases, leaving 6 bases of the junction unmatched. This CDR3 has 14 residues. The CDR3 sequence: CASRQGRIQETQYF. The CDR3 DNA reads as TGTGCCAGCAGACAGGGGCGGATTCAAGAGACCCAGTACTTC.

J is TRBJ2-3 and V is TRBV20-1, with 14 bases identical to TRBD2. In germline, CDR1 is DFQATT, CDR2 SNEGSKA (reference sequence). The CDR3 has 17 amino acids. The junction had 7 bases not matched to a gene; V was cut back by 4 bases and J by 1 base. CDR3 sequence: CSATRPGLAGGTDTQYF. In nucleotides, the CDR3 is TGCAGTGCTACCCGCCCGGGACTAGCGGGGGGCACAGATACGCAGTATTTT.

The V gene is TRBV5-1, the J gene TRBJ1-1; no clear D gene. This CDR3 comprises 12 residues. Looked up from germline, CDR1 is SGHRS and CDR2 is YFSETQ. Trimming stripped 4 bases from V and 12 bases from J, with 16 bases between. CDR3 in amino acids: CASSPLTGGTFF. CDR3 nucleotides: TGCGCCAGCAGCCCATTAACCGGAGGGACTTTCTTT.

V and J are TRBV4-1 and TRBJ2-2; 7 positions match TRBD1. CDR1 and CDR2 from the germline V gene are MGHRA and YSYEKL. This CDR3 region has 16 residues. V lost 1 base, J lost 6 bases, and 8 bases stayed unmatched. CDR3 region: CASSQGQGGRAGELFF. The CDR3 DNA reads as TGCGCCAGCAGCCAAGGACAGGGCGGTAGGGCCGGGGAGCTGTTTTTT.

This clonotype was detected only a few times. The J gene is TRBJ2-5, the V gene TRBV4-3, with D possibly TRBD2 on 5 matching bases. CDR3 length: 14 residues. Germline CDR1 reads LGHNA; CDR2 reads YSLEER. Between the trimmed V and J ends, which lost 3 bases and 2 bases, there was a span of 10 bases. The DNA of the CDR3 is TGCGCCAGCAGCCACGGAGGCCCACAAGAGACCCAGTACTTC. Translated, it gives CASSHGGPQETQYF.